These 5 T cell receptor beta chains share one sample of origin, sequenced in a study of shared clonotypes between healthy human individuals. Here immunoSEQ multiplex PCR was the method, and the copy in TCRdb shows in-frame clones only, minus some. This sample has about 610,000 clones, with 97% found just once. Sequenced sample: naive CD4+ T cells sorted from blood. Sample subset: CD45RA+ positively selected. Source of these receptors: a woman in her twenties or thirties in good health.

V usage is TRBV5-1 and J usage is TRBJ2-1, with D perhaps TRBD2 (6 bases). The V gene's germline CDR1 is SGHRS and CDR2 YFSETQ. The ends were cut back, 1 base at V and 3 bases at J, with 14 bases in the middle. The CDR3 runs 16 residues. The CDR3 DNA sequence: TGCGCCAGCAGCTTGCAGCCGGGGGAGAACTACAATGAGCAGTTCTTC. Protein product: CASSLQPGENYNEQFF.

Points on this clone: The junction and the germline gene differ at one end; a read error may be behind it. This sequence joins TRBV7-2 and TRBJ2-7; TRBD1 might be the D (6 bases). Germline values: CDR1 SGHTA, CDR2 FQGNSA. CDR3 size: 12 residues. DNA for the CDR3: TGTGCCAGCAGCTTAGAGGGGACACGACGGCTCTTC. It is translated as CASSLEGTRRLF.

V and J are TRBV30 and TRBJ2-7, with D unresolved. CDR3 length equals 12 residues. The V and J ends lost 1 base and 3 bases respectively, with 7 bases between them. Germline V gives CDR1 GTSNPN, CDR2 SVGIG (reference sequence). The CDR3 nucleotides read TGTGCCTGGAGTGCGTCAAACTACGAGCAGTACTTC. This codes for CAWSASNYEQYF.

The rearrangement uses TRBV6-5 and TRBJ2-1; tentative D call: TRBD1 (5 bases). The germline gives CDR1 MNHEY, CDR2 SVGAGI. CDR3 length equals 15 residues. Trimming pared 6 bases from V and 1 base from J, leaving 13 bases between. The CDR3 loop reads CASRMPDRSYNEQFF. CDR3 nucleotides: TGTGCCAGCAGAATGCCCGACAGATCCTACAATGAGCAGTTCTTC.

The J gene is TRBJ1-5, the V gene TRBV6-4; D is ambiguous. Trimming removed 2 bases from V and 5 bases from J, with 7 bases in between. Germline V lookup: CDR1 MRHNA, CDR2 SNTAGT. The CDR3 contains 13 residues. The CDR3 coding sequence is TGTGCCAGCAGTGACCGGTATGATCAGCCCCAGCATTTT. It specifies CASSDRYDQPQHF.